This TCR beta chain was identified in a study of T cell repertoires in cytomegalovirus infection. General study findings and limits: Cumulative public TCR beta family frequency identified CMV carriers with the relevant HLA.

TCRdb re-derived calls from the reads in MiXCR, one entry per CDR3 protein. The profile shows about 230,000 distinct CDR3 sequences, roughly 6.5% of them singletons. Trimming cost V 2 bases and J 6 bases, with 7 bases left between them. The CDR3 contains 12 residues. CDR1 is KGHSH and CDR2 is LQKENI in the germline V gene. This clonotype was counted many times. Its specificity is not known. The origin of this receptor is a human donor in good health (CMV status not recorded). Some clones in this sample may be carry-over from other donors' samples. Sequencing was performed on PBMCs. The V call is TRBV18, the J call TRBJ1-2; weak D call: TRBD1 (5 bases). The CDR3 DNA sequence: TGTGCCAGCTCACCATTACAGGATGGCTACACCTTC. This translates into CASSPLQDGYTF.